This TCR beta chain was documented in a study of OX40 agonist ivuxolimab in advanced cancers. From germline, CDR1 is SGHAT and CDR2 FQDESV (reference sequence). The CDR3 spans 14 residues. V lost 3 bases, J lost 3 bases, and 11 bases lay in between. Generated by immunoSEQ multiplex PCR, the TCRdb table keeps only in-frame clones and is missing some. The table has some 130,000 clones, about nine tenths seen once; the top ten hold approximately 1%. The clonotype comes from an adult with an advanced solid tumor such as melanoma, head and neck, liver or kidney cancer. V usage is TRBV11-1 and J usage is TRBJ1-2; D remains unclear. The specimen comprised CD4+ or CD8+ T cells sorted from blood, sampled in a trial of the OX40 agonist ivuxolimab. CDR3 nucleotides: TGTGCCAGCAGCTTGACATACCGAGACTATGGCTACACCTTC. Translating it yields CASSLTYRDYGYTF.